The entry that follows covers one T cell receptor (beta chain) sequence. The CDR3 consists of 17 residues. Trimming took off 7 bases at V and 4 bases at J, with 25 bases between the two ends. CDR1 and CDR2 from the germline V gene are MDHEN and SYDVKM. Some clones are missing from TCRdb's copy, which holds only in-frame ones; the method was immunoSEQ multiplex PCR. Of more than 110,000 clones in the sample, approximately 92% were seen once. This sample stems from a study of control samples from healthy donors and cancer patients. The receptor comes from a man aged 25 to 40 in good health. Sequenced sample: blood. The rearrangement links TRBV28 to TRBJ1-1, with TRBD1 as a possible D gene (5 bases). The CDR3 DNA is TGTGCCAGCAAGGGTGGGCGTAGCGTAGGGGTACCCACTGAAGCTTTCTTT. The encoded protein is CASKGGRSVGVPTEAFF.